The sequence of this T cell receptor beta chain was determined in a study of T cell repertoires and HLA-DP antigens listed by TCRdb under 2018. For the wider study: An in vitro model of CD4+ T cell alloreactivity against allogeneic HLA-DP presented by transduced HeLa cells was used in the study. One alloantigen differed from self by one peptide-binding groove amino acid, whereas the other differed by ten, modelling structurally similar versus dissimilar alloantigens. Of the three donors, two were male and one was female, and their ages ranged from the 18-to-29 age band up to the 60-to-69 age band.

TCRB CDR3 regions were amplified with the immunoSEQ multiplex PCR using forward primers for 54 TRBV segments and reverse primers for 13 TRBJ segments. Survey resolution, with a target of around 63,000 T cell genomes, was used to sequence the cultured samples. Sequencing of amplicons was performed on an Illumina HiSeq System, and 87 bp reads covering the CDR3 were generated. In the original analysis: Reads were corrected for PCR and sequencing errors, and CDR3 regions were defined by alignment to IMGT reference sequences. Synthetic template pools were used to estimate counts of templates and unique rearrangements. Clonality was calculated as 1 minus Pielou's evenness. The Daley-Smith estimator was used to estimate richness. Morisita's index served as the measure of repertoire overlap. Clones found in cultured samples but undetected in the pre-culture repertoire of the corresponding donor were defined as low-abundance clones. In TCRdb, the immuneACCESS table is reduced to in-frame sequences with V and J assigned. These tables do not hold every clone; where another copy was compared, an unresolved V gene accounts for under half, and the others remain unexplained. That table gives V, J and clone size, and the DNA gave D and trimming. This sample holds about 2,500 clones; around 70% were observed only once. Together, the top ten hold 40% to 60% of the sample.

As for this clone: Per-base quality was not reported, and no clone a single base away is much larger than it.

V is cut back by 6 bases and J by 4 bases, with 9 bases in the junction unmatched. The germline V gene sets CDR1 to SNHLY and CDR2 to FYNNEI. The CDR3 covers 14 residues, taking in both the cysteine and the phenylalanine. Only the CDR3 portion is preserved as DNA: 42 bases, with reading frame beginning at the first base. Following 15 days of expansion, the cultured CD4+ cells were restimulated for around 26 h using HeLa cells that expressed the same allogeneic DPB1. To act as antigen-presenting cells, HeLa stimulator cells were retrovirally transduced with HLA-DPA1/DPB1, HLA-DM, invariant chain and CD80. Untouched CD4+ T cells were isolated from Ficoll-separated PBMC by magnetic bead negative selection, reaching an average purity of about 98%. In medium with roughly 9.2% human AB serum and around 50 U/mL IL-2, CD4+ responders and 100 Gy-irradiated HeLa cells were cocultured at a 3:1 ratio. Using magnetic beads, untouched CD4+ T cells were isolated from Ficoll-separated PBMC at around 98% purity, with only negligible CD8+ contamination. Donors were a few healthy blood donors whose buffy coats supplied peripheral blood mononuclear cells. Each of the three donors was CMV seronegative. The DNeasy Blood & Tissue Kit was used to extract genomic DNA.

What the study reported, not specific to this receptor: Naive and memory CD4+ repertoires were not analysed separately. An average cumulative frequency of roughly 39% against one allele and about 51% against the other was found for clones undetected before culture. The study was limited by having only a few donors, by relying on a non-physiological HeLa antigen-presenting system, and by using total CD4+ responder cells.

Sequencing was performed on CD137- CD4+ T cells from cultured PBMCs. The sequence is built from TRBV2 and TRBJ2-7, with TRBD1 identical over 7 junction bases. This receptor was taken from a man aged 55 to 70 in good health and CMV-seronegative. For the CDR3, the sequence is CASRVTGSRYEQYF. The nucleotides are TGTGCCAGCAGGGTGACAGGGTCCAGATACGAGCAGTACTTC. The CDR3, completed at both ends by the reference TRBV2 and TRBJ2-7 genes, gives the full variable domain EPEVTQTPSHQVTQMGQEVILRCVPISNHLYFYWYRQILGQKVEFLVSFYNNEISEKSEIFDDQFSVERPDGSNFTLKIRSTKLEDSAMYFCASRVTGSRYEQYFGPGTRLTVT.